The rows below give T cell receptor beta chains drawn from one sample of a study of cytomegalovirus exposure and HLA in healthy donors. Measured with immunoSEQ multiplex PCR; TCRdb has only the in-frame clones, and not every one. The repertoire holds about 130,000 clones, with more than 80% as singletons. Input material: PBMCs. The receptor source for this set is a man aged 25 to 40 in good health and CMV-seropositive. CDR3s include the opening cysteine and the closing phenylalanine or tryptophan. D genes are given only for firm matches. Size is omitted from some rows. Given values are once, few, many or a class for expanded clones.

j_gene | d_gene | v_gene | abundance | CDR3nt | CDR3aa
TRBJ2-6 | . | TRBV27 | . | TGTGCCAGCAGCCTTAATCACAGAGGGGCCAACGTCCTGACTTTC | CASSLNHRGANVLTF
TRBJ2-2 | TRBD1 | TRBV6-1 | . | TGTGCCAGCAGTGCGGGACAGGGCTACACCGGGGAGCTGTTTTTT | CASSAGQGYTGELFF
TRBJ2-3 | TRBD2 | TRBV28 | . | TGTGCCAGCAGTTTGTTTTCCGGGACTAGCGGGACAGATACGCAGTATTTT | CASSLFSGTSGTDTQYF
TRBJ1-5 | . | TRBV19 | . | TGTGCCAGTAGTCCCCGGGTCCTTAGCAATCAGCCCCAGCATTTT | CASSPRVLSNQPQHF
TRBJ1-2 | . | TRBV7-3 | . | TGTGCCAGCAGCTTAACGGCTGGCTATGGCTACACCTTC | CASSLTAGYGYTF
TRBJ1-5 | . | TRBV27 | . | TGTGCCAGCAGTTCCCCGAGCGTAGGGGGGCCCCAGCATTTT | CASSSPSVGGPQHF
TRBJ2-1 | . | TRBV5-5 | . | TGTGCCAGCAGCTTAAGAGGGCAGGTGTACAATGAGCAGTTCTTC | CASSLRGQVYNEQFF
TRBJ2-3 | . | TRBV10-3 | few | TGTGCCATCAGTGCGGGGGACCCGAGCACAGATACGCAGTATTTT | CAISAGDPSTDTQYF
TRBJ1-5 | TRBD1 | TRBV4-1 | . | TGCGCCAGCAGCCTCCGACAGGGCTATAGCAATCAGCCCCAGCATTTT | CASSLRQGYSNQPQHF
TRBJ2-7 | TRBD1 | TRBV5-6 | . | TGTGCCAGCAGCCCGGGGACAGACCCTTCCTACGAGCAGTACTTC | CASSPGTDPSYEQYF
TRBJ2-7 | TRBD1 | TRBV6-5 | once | TGTGCCAGCAGTTCAAGAAGACAGGGGTCCTACGAGCAGTACTTC | CASSSRRQGSYEQYF
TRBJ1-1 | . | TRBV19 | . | TGTGCCAGTAGCCCAGACCTCGGGGGCACTGAAGCTTTCTTT | CASSPDLGGTEAFF
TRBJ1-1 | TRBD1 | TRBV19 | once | TGTGCCAGTAGTATTCGGGACAGGAGGAACACTGAAGCTTTCTTT | CASSIRDRRNTEAFF
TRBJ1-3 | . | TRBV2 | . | TGTGCCAGCAGTGCAGCTTACACGTCTTCTGGAAACACCATATATTTT | CASSAAYTSSGNTIYF
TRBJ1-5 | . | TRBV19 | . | TGTGCCAGTAGTATAATTGAAGGGGGGGTCAATCAGCCCCAGCATTTT | CASSIIEGGVNQPQHF
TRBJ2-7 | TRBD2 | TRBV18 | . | TGTGCCAGCTCACCACCGTCGGGGGGTACCCACGAGCAGTACTTC | CASSPPSGGTHEQYF
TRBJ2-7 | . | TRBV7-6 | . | TGTGCCAGCAGCTTAGCGGGGGCCAGGGACGAGCAGTACTTC | CASSLAGARDEQYF
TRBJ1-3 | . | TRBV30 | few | TGTGCCTGGAGTCGCCGGGACTCGTCGGGAAACACCATATATTTT | CAWSRRDSSGNTIYF
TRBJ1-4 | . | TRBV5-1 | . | TGCGCCAGCAGCTTGGCCCGGGGTAATGAAAAACTGTTTTTT | CASSLARGNEKLFF
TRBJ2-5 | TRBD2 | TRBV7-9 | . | TGTGCCAGCAGCGTTAGCGGGGGGGCCGGGGAGACCCAGTACTTC | CASSVSGGAGETQYF
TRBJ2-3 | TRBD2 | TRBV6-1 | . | TGTGCCAGCAGTGATCGAGCGGGGGCTACGGGGGATACGCAGTATTTT | CASSDRAGATGDTQYF
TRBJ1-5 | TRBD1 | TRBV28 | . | TGTGCCAGCAGAATGGACAGGGCTAGCAATCAGCCCCAGCATTTT | CASRMDRASNQPQHF
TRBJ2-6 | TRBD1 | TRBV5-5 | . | TGTGCCAGCAGCCCCCGGGACAGGGGTACGGGGGCCAACGTCCTGACTTTC | CASSPRDRGTGANVLTF
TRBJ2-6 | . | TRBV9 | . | TGTGCCAGCAGCGTCCAGGGATTGCGCCCCTCTGGGGCCAACGTCCTGACTTTC | CASSVQGLRPSGANVLTF
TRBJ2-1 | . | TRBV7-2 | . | TGTGCCAGCAGCTTAGCCGGGGGACGCTACAATGAGCAGTTCTTC | CASSLAGGRYNEQFF
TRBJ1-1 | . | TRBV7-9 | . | TGTGCCAGCAGCTTAGGTCAGGCCGCCGTTGCTTTCTTT | CASSLGQAAVAFF
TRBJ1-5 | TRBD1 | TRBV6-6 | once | TGTGCCAGCAAGCCCGGACAGGGGGCGAATCAGCCCCAGCATTTT | CASKPGQGANQPQHF
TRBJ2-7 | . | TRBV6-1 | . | TGTGCCAGCAGCACCAGCGAATACAACTCCTACGAGCAGCACTTC | CASSTSEYNSYEQHF
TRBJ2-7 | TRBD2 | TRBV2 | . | TGTGCCAGCAGTCCACTAGCGGGGACGGCGAGAGAGCAGTACTTC | CASSPLAGTAREQYF
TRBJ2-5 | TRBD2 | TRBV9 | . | TGTGCCAGCAGCGCCCCACTCGCAGCGGGGGAGACCCAGTACTTC | CASSAPLAAGETQYF
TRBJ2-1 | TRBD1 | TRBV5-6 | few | TGTGCCAGCAGCTCCCTACAGGGGGCTTACAATGAGCAGTTCTTC | CASSSLQGAYNEQFF
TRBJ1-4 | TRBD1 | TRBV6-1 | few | TGTGCCAGCAGTGAACGGGGGTGGGGGTCGACAGGGGATAATGAAAAACTGTTTTTT | CASSERGWGSTGDNEKLFF
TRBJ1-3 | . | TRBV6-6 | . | TGTGCCAGCAGTTACCCCATGGGCAGGGATGGAAACACCATATATTTT | CASSYPMGRDGNTIYF
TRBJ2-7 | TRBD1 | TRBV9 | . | TGTGCCAGCAGCCAAAGCCCCGGGGACAGCGGCGAGCAGTACTTC | CASSQSPGDSGEQYF
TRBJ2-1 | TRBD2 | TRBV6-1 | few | TGTGCCAGCAGTGCGGGGGGAGCGCAGTTCTTC | CASSAGGAQFF
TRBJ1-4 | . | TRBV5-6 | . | TGTGCCAGCAGCCGCGGCAGAACTAATGAAAAACTGTTTTTT | CASSRGRTNEKLFF
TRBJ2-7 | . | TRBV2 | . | TGTGCCAGCAGTGCGGGGAACGACGAGCAGTACTTC | CASSAGNDEQYF
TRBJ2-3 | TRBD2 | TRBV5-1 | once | TGCGCCAGCAGCTCCAGCGGGGGGGCAGATACGCAGTATTTT | CASSSSGGADTQYF
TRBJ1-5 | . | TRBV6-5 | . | TGTGCCAGCAGTTATACTTCAGGGTCGTCCCAGCCCCAGCATTTT | CASSYTSGSSQPQHF
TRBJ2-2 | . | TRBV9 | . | TGTGCCAGCAGCGTAGAAGGGGGAAGCACCGGGGAGCTGTTTTTT | CASSVEGGSTGELFF
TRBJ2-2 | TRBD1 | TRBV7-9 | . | TGTGCCAGCAGCCGGGACAGATTAGCAGACGGGGAGCTGTTTTTT | CASSRDRLADGELFF